These 23 T cell receptor beta chains were sequenced from one sample in a study of shared clonotypes between healthy human individuals. Sequenced by immunoSEQ multiplex PCR; TCRdb stores in-frame clones only, minus some. The data contain about 120,000 clones, more than 65% of them singletons. Material for sequencing was memory CD8+ T cells sorted from blood. As to subset: CD45RO+ cells pooled with CCR7-negative TemRA cells. Every receptor here comes from a woman under 40 in good health.

This clone was counted a few times. The J gene is TRBJ1-1, the V gene TRBV4-1; D is unresolved. Germline V lookup: CDR1 MGHRA, CDR2 YSYEKL. This CDR3 is built from 13 residues. Trimming removed 1 base at V and 3 bases at J, with 6 bases between. CDR3 region: CASSQVGHTEAFF. CDR3 coding DNA: TGCGCCAGCAGCCAAGTAGGGCACACTGAAGCTTTCTTT.

The chain carries TRBV2 and TRBJ1-5, with D maybe TRBD1 (5 bases). The CDR3 is 15 residues long. V was trimmed by 7 bases and J by 4 bases, leaving 17 bases between them. CDR1 is SNHLY, CDR2 FYNNEI, per germline. The DNA for the CDR3 is TGTGCCAGCATTGGAAGGGGCGGTGGTAATCAGCCCCAGCATTTT. Encoded protein: CASIGRGGGNQPQHF.

The sample holds one count of this clone. This chain joins TRBV7-8 and TRBJ1-1; D remains ambiguous. In germline, CDR1 is SGHVS, CDR2 FQNEAQ. CDR3 size: 15 residues. V was trimmed by 0 bases and J by 1 base, leaving 9 bases between them. The CDR3 reads CASSLARPENTEAFF. For the CDR3, the DNA is TGTGCCAGCAGCTTAGCGCGTCCGGAGAACACTGAAGCTTTCTTT.

This clone was counted once. The genes are TRBV19 and TRBJ2-1, with D perhaps TRBD1 (5 bases). The CDR3 is 16 amino acids. The V end lost 5 bases, the J end lost 2 bases, and 16 bases lay between the germline ends. Germline V CDR1 and CDR2: LNHDA, SQIVND (reference sequence). The CDR3: CASSLQNRPPYNEQFF. The CDR3 DNA is TGTGCCAGTAGTCTCCAAAACAGGCCCCCCTACAATGAGCAGTTCTTC.

Points on this clone: Other nucleotide sequences from this sample produce the same CDR3. This chain connects TRBV10-3 to TRBJ2-6; a possible D gene is TRBD2 (5 bases). The CDR3 has 16 amino acids. V was trimmed by 0 bases and J by 0 bases, leaving 6 bases between them. Germline V CDR1 and CDR2: ENHRY, SYGVKD. The chain's CDR3 is CAISESEGSGANVLTF. CDR3 DNA: TGTGCCATCAGTGAGTCTGAGGGCTCTGGGGCCAACGTCCTGACTTTC.

This clone was detected a few times. V is TRBV19 and J is TRBJ2-5; 7 nucleotides line up with TRBD1. Germline-derived CDR1 and CDR2 are LNHDA and SQIVND (reference sequence). The CDR3 has 15 amino acids. Trimming cost V 2 bases and J 1 base; bases outside gene matches: 4. This chain's CDR3 is CASSIRTGGQETQYF. The CDR3 coding sequence is TGTGCCAGTAGTATAAGGACAGGCGGCCAAGAGACCCAGTACTTC.

This clone came up a few times. This sample includes further DNA sequences coding for the same CDR3. This chain links TRBV5-1 with TRBJ1-3, with TRBD1 identical over 10 bases. CDR1 is SGHRS, CDR2 YFSETQ, per germline. Trimming took 1 base from V and 4 from J; bases not matched to a gene: 5. The CDR3 consists of 16 residues. This CDR3 is CASSLPGTGAGNTIYF. The DNA for the CDR3 is TGCGCCAGCAGCTTGCCCGGGACAGGGGCCGGAAACACCATATATTTT.

This chain links TRBV19 with TRBJ2-7; 10 nucleotides align to TRBD2. V lost 5 bases to trimming and J lost 5 bases; unmatched junction nucleotides: 9. This CDR3 has 15 amino acids. Germline V lookup: CDR1 LNHDA, CDR2 SQIVND (reference sequence). CDR3 region: CASSEESGRANEQYF. The CDR3, as DNA: TGTGCCAGTAGTGAGGAGAGCGGGAGGGCTAACGAGCAGTACTTC.

The rearrangement uses TRBV5-1 and TRBJ2-7, with TRBD2 identical over 10 bases. The V segment lost 1 base and the J segment 1 base; nucleotides outside the gene matches: 11. The length of the CDR3 is 18 residues. Germline-derived CDR1 and CDR2 are SGHRS and YFSETQ. The CDR3 DNA follows: TGCGCCAGCAGCTTGACTAGCGGGGTAGACTCCTATTCCTACGAGCAGTACTTC. This encodes CASSLTSGVDSYSYEQYF.

A few counts support this clone. The chain links TRBV21-1 to TRBJ1-5. TRBV21-1 is given as a pseudogene. The CDR3 length is 19 residues. In DNA form, the CDR3 reads TGTGCCAGCAGCTCAGACTACGGACACGTCACATATAGCAATCAGCCCCAGCATTTT. Translating gives CASSSDYGHVTYSNQPQHF.

V is TRBV2 and J is TRBJ2-7, with D unresolved. The germline V gene has CDR1 SNHLY and CDR2 FYNNEI. Trimming cost V 8 bases and J 4 bases, with 15 bases left between them. The CDR3 sequence is 13 residues long. CDR3: CASRDLEPYEQYF. The CDR3 coding sequence is TGTGCCAGCCGAGACCTCGAGCCTTACGAGCAGTACTTC.

This clone was recorded once. The chain employs TRBV14 and TRBJ2-1; D not resolved. Germline V gene sequence: CDR1 SGHDN, CDR2 FVKESK. The CDR3 totals 11 residues. V dropped 2 bases and J dropped 10 bases, with 6 bases sitting between them. The CDR3 sequence: CASSQFGEQFF. Written as DNA, the CDR3 is TGTGCCAGCAGCCAATTCGGAGAGCAGTTCTTC.

This rearrangement joins TRBV2 to TRBJ2-1, with 9 bases aligning to TRBD2. V lost 8 bases to trimming and J lost 3 bases; unmatched junction nucleotides: 2. The CDR3 extends over 13 amino acids. Germline values: CDR1 SNHLY, CDR2 FYNNEI. The CDR3 DNA reads TGTGCCAGCCTTAGCGGGGGCTACAATGAGCAGTTCTTC. Translated, it gives CASLSGGYNEQFF.

The chain employs TRBV25-1 and TRBJ2-3, with D unclear. CDR3 length equals 14 residues. CDR1 and CDR2 (germline): MGHDK, SYGVNS. With 1 base removed from V and 2 bases from J, the gap between germline ends came to 7 bases. The CDR3 nucleotides are TGTGCCAGCAGTGAATCATTATCCACAGATACGCAGTATTTT. This codes for CASSESLSTDTQYF.

The rearrangement links TRBV13 to TRBJ2-2; either TRBD1 or TRBD2 may fit D (6 bases each). Trimming pared 1 base from V and 5 bases from J, leaving 11 bases between. The CDR3 spans 15 residues. Germline CDR1 reads PRHDT; CDR2 reads FYEKMQ (reference sequence). The CDR3 spells CASSLEGGGTGELFF. CDR3 nucleotide sequence: TGTGCCAGCAGCTTAGAAGGAGGGGGGACCGGGGAGCTGTTTTTT. The variable domain in full, completed from reference TRBV13 and TRBJ2-2, reads AAGVIQSPRHLIKEKRETATLKCYPIPRHDTVYWYQQGPGQDPQFLISFYEKMQSDKGSIPDRFSAQQFSDYHSELNMSSLELGDSALYFCASSLEGGGTGELFFGEGSRLTVL.

This clone was observed a single time. This chain connects TRBV7-2 to TRBJ2-7, with 8 nucleotides matching TRBD2. Germline CDR1 is SGHTA and CDR2 is FQGNSA. V was pared by 1 base and J by 0 bases, with 11 bases of the junction left unmatched. CDR3 length: 18 residues. CDR3: CASSLEGYASGRSYEQYF. The CDR3, as DNA: TGTGCCAGCAGCTTAGAAGGTTATGCTAGCGGGCGCTCCTACGAGCAGTACTTC.

The rearrangement links TRBV19 to TRBJ1-2; D may be TRBD1 (5 bases). Germline V gives CDR1 LNHDA, CDR2 SQIVND (reference sequence). This CDR3 is built from 16 residues. Trimming shortened V by 6 bases and J by 2 bases, and 19 bases separated the two germline ends. The CDR3 sequence is CASSIQATPLNYGYTF. DNA for the CDR3: TGTGCCAGTAGCATACAGGCAACCCCTCTAAACTATGGCTACACCTTC.

This clone was counted at least ten times. The CDR3 here is CASSVVFERPSTDTQYF. The CDR3, as DNA: TGTGCCAGCAGCGTAGTGTTCGAGCGGCCAAGCACAGATACGCAGTATTTT. The chain couples TRBV9 to TRBJ2-3; D possibly corresponds to TRBD2 (5 bases). This CDR3 spans 17 amino acids. Trimming removed 0 bases from V and 0 bases from J, with 14 bases in between. Germline CDR1 reads SGDLS; CDR2 reads YYNGEE.

This clone appeared once. The chain uses TRBV5-5 and TRBJ2-1; unclear D gene. The CDR3 extends over 13 amino acids. The germline CDR1 and CDR2 sequences are SGHKS and YYEKEE (reference sequence). V lost 3 bases to trimming and J lost 10 bases, with 14 bases between them. The CDR3 DNA is TGTGCCAGCAGCTCCTTCTTGGGATGGGAGCAGTTCTTC. Its protein product is CASSSFLGWEQFF.

This clone was recorded at least ten times. This specimen includes other DNA sequences encoding the same CDR3. The rearrangement uses TRBV9 and TRBJ2-3; no clear D. Germline assignment: CDR1 SGDLS and CDR2 YYNGEE. The V and J ends lost 0 bases and 0 bases respectively, with 8 bases between them. CDR3 length: 15 amino acids. The CDR3 protein is CASSVGVDSTDTQYF. The CDR3, as DNA: TGTGCCAGCAGCGTAGGGGTCGATAGCACAGATACGCAGTATTTT.

This clone has just one count. The J gene is TRBJ2-3, the V gene TRBV6-6; 7 bases line up with TRBD2. Per the germline V gene, CDR1 is MNHNY and CDR2 is SVGAGI (reference sequence). The V and J ends lost 5 bases and 4 bases, in that order; junction bases with no gene match: 12. CDR3 length: 16 residues. CDR3 sequence reads: CASSAGPGGSADTQYF. Written as DNA, the CDR3 is TGTGCCAGCAGTGCGGGACCGGGAGGTAGCGCAGATACGCAGTATTTT.

In nucleotides, the CDR3 is TGTGCCAGCAGTTCCGCCGTGGGCTACTCCTACGAGCAGTACTTC. It specifies CASSSAVGYSYEQYF. The chain carries TRBV6-5 and TRBJ2-7; no reliable D call. CDR1 is MNHEY, CDR2 SVGAGI, per germline. Trimming pared 4 bases from V and 0 bases from J, leaving 13 bases between. This CDR3 is 15 amino acids long.

As for this clone: At one end, the junction sequence differs from germline, possibly due to a read error. The V gene is TRBV19, the J gene TRBJ2-6; 7 positions agree with TRBD2. Germline V lookup: CDR1 LNHDA, CDR2 SQIVND (reference sequence). The CDR3 extends over 16 amino acids. CDR3 in amino acids: CASSGLAGSGANVLTF. The CDR3 bases are TGCGCCAGTAGTGGTTTAGCGGGCTCTGGGGCCAACGTCCTGACTTTC.